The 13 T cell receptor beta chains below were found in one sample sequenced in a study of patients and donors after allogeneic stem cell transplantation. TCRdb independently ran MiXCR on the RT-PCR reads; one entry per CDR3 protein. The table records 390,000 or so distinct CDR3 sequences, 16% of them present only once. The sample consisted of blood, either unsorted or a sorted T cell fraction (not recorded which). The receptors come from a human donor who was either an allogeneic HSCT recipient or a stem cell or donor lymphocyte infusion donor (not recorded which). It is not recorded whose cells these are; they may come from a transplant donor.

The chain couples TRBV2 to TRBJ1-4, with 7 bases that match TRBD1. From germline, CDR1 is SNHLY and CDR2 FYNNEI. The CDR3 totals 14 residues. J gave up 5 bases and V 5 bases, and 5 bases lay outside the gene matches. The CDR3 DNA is TGTGCCAGCAGTTGGGACAGTAAGAATGAAAAACTGTTTTTT. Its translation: CASSWDSKNEKLFF.

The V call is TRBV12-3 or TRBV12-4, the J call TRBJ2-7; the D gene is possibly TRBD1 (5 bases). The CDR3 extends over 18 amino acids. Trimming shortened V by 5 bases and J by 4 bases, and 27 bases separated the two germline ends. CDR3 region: CASSILLTGPRDPYEQYF. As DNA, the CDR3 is TGTGCCAGCAGTATACTCTTAACAGGCCCACGTGATCCTTACGAGCAGTACTTC.

The CDR3 is CASSQSRDMGEDEQYF. CDR3 DNA sequence: TGCGCCAGCAGCCAATCCCGGGACATGGGTGAGGACGAGCAGTACTTC. V usage is TRBV5-1 and J usage is TRBJ2-7; possible D gene TRBD1, 6 bases. Deletions cut 4 bases from V and 5 bases from J, with 22 bases between. CDR1 is SGHRS and CDR2 is YFSETQ in the germline V gene. The CDR3 is made up of 16 amino acids.

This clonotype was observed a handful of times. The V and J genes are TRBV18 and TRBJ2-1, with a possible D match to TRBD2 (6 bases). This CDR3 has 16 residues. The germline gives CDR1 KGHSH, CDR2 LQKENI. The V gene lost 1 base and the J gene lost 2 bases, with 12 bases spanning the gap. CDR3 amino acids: CASSPLRGGTYNEQFF. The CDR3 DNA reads TGTGCCAGCTCACCACTACGTGGGGGGACCTACAATGAGCAGTTCTTC.

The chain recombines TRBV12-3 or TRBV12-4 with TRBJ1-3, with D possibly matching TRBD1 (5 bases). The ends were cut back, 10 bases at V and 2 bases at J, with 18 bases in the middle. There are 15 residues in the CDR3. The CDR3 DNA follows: TGTGCCACCACGACCAGGCAAGGGGCTGGAAACACCATATATTTT. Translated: CATTTRQGAGNTIYF.

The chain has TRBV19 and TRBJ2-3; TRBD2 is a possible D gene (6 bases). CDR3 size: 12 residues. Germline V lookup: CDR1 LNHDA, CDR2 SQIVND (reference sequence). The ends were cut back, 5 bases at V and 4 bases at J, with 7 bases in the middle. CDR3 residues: CASSWGADTQYF. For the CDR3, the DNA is TGTGCCAGTAGTTGGGGGGCAGATACGCAGTATTTT.

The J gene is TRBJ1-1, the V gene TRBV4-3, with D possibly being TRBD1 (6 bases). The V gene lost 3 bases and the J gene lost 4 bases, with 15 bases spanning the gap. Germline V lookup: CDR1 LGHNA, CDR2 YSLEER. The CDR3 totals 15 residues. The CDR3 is CASSHWTGAITEAFF. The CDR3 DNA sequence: TGCGCCAGCAGCCATTGGACGGGGGCGATCACTGAAGCTTTCTTT.

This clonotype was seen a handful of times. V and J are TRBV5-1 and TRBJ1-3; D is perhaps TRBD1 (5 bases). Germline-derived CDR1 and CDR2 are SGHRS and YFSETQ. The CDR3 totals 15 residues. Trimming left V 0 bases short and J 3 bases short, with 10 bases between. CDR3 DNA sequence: TGCGCCAGCAGCTTGGCTTTCGACAGTGGAAACACCATATATTTT. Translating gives CASSLAFDSGNTIYF.

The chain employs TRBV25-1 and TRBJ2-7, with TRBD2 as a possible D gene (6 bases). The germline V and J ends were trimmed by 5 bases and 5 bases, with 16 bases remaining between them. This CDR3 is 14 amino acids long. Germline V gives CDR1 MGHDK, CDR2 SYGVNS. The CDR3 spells CASSPTPRGHEQYF. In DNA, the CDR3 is TGTGCCAGCAGTCCAACTCCGCGGGGCCACGAGCAGTACTTC.

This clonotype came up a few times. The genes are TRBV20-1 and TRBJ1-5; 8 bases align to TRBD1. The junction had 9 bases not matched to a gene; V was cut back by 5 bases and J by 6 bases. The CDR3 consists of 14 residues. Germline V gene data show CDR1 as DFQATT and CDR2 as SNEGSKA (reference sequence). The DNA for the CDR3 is TGCAGTGCTGGGGGACAGGTAGTAGGTCAGCCCCAGCATTTT. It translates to CSAGGQVVGQPQHF.

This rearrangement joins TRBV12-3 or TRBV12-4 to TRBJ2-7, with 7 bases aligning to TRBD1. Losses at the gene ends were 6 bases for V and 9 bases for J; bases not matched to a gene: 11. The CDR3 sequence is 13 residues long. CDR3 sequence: CASRDRSQGRQYF. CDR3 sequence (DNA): TGTGCCAGCAGGGACAGGTCCCAAGGCCGGCAGTACTTC.

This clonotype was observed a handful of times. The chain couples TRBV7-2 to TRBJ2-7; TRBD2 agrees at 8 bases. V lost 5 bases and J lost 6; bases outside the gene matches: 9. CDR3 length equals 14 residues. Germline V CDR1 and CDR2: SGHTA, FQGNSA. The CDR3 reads CASSRGGFKGEQYF. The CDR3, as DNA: TGTGCCAGCAGCCGGGGGGGATTCAAGGGCGAGCAGTACTTC.

CDR3 DNA: TGCAGTGCTAGAGGAGTGGGAGGTCAGCCCCAGCATTTT. Translation: CSARGVGGQPQHF. The chain recombines TRBV20-1 with TRBJ1-5, with D unclear. V gave up 1 base and J gave up 6 bases, with 10 bases separating them. Germline CDR1 reads DFQATT; CDR2 reads SNEGSKA (reference sequence). This CDR3 has 13 residues.